This TCR beta chain was found in a study of cytomegalovirus exposure and HLA in healthy donors. Study-wide background: The platform used for the 120 validation repertoires matched that of the roughly 700 first-cohort repertoires, a later analysis reported.

This clone was observed a single time. The method was immunoSEQ multiplex PCR; TCRdb's version includes in-frame clones alone and lacks a portion of them. The sample shows approximately 240,000 clones, around nine tenths of them seen only once. Per the germline V gene, CDR1 is SGHDN and CDR2 is FVKESK. This CDR3 is 15 amino acids long. Trimming cost V 6 bases and J 9 bases; bases outside gene matches: 10. The source material was PBMCs. The gene calls are TRBV14 and TRBJ1-6; 8 positions agree with TRBD1. This clonotype was obtained from a young woman in good health and CMV-seronegative. In DNA form, the CDR3 reads TGTGCCAGCAGACCCACGACAGGGGCAGGTTCACCCCTCCACTTT. It is translated as CASRPTTGAGSPLHF.